This TCR beta chain was obtained from a study of T cell changes during pregnancy in multiple sclerosis. The table came from immunoSEQ multiplex PCR; TCRdb's copy has only in-frame clones and leaves some out. This sample carries 40,000 to 50,000 clones, roughly 95% of them seen once, and the ten largest clones take roughly 3.8%. V gave up 8 bases and J gave up 9 bases, with 14 bases separating them. This CDR3 has 12 residues. The germline V gene has CDR1 MDHEN and CDR2 SYDVKM. The material was CD8+ T cells from peripheral blood mononuclear cells, obtained after pregnancy. The clonotype was recovered from a female donor with multiple sclerosis, enrolled in a pregnancy study. The V call is TRBV28, the J call TRBJ2-1; tentative D call: TRBD1 (6 bases). Here the CDR3 DNA reads TGTGCCAGCCTTGACCGAGGGGGTGAGCAGTTCTTC. Protein: CASLDRGGEQFF.